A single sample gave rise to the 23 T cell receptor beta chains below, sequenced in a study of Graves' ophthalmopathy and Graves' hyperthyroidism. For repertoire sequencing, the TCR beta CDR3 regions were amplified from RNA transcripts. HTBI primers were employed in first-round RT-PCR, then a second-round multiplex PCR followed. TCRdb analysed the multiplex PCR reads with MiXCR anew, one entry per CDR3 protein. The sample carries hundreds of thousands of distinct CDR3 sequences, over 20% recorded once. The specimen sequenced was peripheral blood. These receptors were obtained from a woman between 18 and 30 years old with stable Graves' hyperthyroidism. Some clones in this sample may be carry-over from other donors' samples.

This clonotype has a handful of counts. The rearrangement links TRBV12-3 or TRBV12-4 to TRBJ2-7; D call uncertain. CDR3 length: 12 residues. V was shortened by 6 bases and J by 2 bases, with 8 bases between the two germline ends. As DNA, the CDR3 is TGTGCCAGCAGGGCCTCTACCTACGAGCAGTACTTC. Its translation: CASRASTYEQYF.

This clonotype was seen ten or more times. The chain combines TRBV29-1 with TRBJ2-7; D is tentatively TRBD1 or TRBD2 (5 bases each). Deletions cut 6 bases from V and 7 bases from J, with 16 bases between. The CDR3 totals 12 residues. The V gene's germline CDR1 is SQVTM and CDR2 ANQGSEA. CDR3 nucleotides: TGCAGCGTCGGGGACCCGCTTGGTGAGCAGTACTTC. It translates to CSVGDPLGEQYF.

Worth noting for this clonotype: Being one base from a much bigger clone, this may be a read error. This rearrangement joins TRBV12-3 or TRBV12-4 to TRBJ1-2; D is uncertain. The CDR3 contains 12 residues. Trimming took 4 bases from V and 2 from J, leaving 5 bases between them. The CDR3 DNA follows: TGTGCCAGCAGTTCCGTAAACTATGGCTACACCTTC. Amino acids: CASSSVNYGYTF.

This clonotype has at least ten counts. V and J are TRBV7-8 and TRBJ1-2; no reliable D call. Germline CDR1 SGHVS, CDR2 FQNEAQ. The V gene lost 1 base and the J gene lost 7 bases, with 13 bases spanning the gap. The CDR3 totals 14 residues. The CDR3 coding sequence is TGTGCCAGCAGCTTAGGAGGCGGGGATCGTGGCTACACCTTC. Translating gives CASSLGGGDRGYTF.

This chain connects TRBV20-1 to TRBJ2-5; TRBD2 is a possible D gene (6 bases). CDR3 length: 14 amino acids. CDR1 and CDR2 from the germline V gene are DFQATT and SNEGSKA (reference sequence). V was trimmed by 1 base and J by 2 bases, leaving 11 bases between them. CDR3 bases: TGCAGTGCTAGAGTGTTAAGCGGGCAAGAGACCCAGTACTTC. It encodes CSARVLSGQETQYF.

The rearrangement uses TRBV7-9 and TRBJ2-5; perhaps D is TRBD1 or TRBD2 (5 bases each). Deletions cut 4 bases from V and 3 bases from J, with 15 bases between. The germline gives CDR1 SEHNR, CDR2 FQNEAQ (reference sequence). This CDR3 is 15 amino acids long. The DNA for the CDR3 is TGTGCCAGCAGCTCCCCGGGACCGAAAAAAGAGACCCAGTACTTC. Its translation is CASSSPGPKKETQYF.

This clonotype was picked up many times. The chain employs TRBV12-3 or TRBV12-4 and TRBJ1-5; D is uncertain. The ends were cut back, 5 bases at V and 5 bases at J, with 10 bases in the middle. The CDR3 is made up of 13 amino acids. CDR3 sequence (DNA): TGTGCCAGCAGTGTTCAAGGCGATCAGCCCCAGCATTTT. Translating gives CASSVQGDQPQHF.

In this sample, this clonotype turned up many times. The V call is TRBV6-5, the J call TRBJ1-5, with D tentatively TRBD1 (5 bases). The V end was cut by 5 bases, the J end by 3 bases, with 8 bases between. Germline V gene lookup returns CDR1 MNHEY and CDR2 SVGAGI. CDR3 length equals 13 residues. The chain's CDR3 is CASSTGVNQPQHF. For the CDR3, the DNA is TGTGCCAGCAGTACAGGTGTCAATCAGCCCCAGCATTTT.

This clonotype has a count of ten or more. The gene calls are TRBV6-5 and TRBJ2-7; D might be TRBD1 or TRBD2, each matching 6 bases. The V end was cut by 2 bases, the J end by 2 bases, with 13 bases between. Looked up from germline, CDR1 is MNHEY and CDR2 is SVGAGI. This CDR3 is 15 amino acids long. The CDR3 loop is CASSYEGGGTYEQYF. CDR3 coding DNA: TGTGCCAGCAGTTACGAGGGGGGTGGCACCTACGAGCAGTACTTC.

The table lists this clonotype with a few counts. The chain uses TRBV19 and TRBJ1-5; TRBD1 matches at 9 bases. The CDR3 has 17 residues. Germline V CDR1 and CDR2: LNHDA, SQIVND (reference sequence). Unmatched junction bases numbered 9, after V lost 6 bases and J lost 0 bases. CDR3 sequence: CASRQGALTYSNQPQHF. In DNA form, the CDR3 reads TGTGCCAGTAGACAGGGGGCACTGACTTATAGCAATCAGCCCCAGCATTTT.

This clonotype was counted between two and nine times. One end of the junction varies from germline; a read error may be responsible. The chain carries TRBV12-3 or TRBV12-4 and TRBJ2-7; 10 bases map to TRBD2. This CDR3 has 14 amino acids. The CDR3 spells CASSLAGVKYEQYF. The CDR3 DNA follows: TGTGCCAGCAGTCTAGCGGGGGTTAAGTACGAGCAGTACTTC.

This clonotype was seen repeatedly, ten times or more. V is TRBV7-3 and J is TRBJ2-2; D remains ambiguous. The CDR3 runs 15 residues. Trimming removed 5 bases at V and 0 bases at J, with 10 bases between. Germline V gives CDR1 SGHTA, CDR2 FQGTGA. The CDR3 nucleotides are TGTGCCAGCAGCCCCACCGGTACGAACACCGGGGAGCTGTTTTTT. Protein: CASSPTGTNTGELFF.

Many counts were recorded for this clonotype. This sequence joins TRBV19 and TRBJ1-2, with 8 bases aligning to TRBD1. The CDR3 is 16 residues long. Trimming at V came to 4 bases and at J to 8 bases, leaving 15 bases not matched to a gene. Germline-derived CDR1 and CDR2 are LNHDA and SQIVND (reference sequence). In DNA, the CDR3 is TGTGCCAGTAGTACGACTATCGTCGCGGACAGGGAAGGCTACACCTTC. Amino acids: CASSTTIVADREGYTF.

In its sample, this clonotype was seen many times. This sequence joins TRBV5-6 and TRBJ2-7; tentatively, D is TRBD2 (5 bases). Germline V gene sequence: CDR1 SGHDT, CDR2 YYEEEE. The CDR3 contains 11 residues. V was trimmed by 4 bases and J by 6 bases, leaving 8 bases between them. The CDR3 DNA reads TGTGCCAGCAGCCGGGGTCCCGAGCAGTACTTC. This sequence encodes CASSRGPEQYF.

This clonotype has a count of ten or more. The DNA of the CDR3 is TGTGCCAGCAGTTACGACCATGTGACTGAAGCTTTCTTT. Translation gives CASSYDHVTEAFF. V is TRBV6-5 and J is TRBJ1-1; D is ambiguous. This CDR3 region has 13 residues. Germline CDR1 reads MNHEY; CDR2 reads SVGAGI. Trimming shortened V by 2 bases and J by 5 bases, and 9 bases separated the two germline ends.

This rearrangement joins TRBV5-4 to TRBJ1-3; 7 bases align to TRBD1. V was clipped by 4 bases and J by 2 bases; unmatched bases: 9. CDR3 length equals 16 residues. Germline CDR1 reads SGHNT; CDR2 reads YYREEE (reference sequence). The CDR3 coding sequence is TGTGCCAGCAGCGGGGTTGGAGGGGGCGCTGGAAACACCATATATTTT. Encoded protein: CASSGVGGGAGNTIYF.

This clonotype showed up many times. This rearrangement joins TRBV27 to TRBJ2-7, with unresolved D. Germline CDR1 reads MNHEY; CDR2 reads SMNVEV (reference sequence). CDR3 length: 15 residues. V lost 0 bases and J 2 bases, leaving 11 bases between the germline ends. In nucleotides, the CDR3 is TGTGCCAGCAGTTTATCGAACGGTACCGCCTACGAGCAGTACTTC. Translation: CASSLSNGTAYEQYF.

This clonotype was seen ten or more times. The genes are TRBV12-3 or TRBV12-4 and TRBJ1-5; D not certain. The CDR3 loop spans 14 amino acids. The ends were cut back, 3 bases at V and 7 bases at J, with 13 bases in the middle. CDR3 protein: CASSFAKGRQPQHF. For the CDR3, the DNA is TGTGCCAGCAGTTTCGCGAAGGGCCGGCAGCCCCAGCATTTT.

Here the CDR3 reads CASTMDRTINYGYTF. CDR3 DNA sequence: TGTGCCAGCACCATGGACAGAACAATAAACTATGGCTACACCTTC. The chain couples TRBV6-1 to TRBJ1-2; D is possibly TRBD1 (6 bases). The CDR3 consists of 15 residues. Trimming cost V 7 bases and J 2 bases, with 17 bases left between them. Looked up from germline, CDR1 is MNHNS and CDR2 is SASEGT.

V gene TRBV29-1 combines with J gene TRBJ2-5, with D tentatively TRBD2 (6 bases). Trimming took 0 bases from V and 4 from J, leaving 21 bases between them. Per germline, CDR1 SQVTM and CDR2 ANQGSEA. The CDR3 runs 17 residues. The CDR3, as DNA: TGCAGCGTTGAAGATGTGGATGAGTTGAAGGGAGGAGAGACCCAGTACTTC. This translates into CSVEDVDELKGGETQYF.

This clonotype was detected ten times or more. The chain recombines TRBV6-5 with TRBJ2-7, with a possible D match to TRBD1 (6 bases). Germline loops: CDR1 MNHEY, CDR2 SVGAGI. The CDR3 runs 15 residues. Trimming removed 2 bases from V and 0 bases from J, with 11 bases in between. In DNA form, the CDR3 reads TGTGCCAGCAGTTACGGTGGGACACGCTCCTACGAGCAGTACTTC. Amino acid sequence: CASSYGGTRSYEQYF.

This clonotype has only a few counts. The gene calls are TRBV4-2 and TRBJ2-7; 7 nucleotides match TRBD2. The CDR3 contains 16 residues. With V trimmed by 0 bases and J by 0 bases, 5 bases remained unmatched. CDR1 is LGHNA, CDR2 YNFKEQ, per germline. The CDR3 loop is CASSQDRLADSYEQYF. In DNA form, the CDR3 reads TGTGCCAGCAGCCAAGATCGGCTAGCGGACTCCTACGAGCAGTACTTC.

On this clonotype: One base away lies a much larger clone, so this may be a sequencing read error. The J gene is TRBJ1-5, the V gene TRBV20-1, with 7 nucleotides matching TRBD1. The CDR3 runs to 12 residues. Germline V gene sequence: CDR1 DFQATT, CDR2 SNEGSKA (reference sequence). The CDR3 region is CSAQGQNQPPHF. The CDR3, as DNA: TGCAGTGCGCAGGGACAGAATCAGCCCCCGCATTTT.